This T cell receptor (beta chain) was identified in a study of response to subunit inactivated influenza vaccine. TCRdb redid the calling of the RT-PCR reads with MiXCR, one entry per CDR3 protein. Here the sample spans around 760,000 distinct CDR3 sequences, around 13% being singletons. To note about this clonotype: Its antigen is not known.

The CDR3 covers 14 residues. V dropped 3 bases and J dropped 0 bases, with 11 bases sitting between them. Germline V gene data show CDR1 as DFQATT and CDR2 as SNEGSKA (reference sequence). Findings and limits, study-wide: T cells newly recruited by each seasonal influenza vaccination are few, the authors suggested.

The V call is TRBV20-1, the J call TRBJ2-5; D unresolved. This clonotype was sampled from a man aged 45-65 years who received an inactivated influenza vaccine. Sequenced material: PBMCs from blood, taken 14 days before vaccination. The CDR3 reads CSASLGKYQETQYF. For the CDR3, the DNA is TGCAGTGCTAGTTTGGGCAAGTACCAAGAGACCCAGTACTTC.